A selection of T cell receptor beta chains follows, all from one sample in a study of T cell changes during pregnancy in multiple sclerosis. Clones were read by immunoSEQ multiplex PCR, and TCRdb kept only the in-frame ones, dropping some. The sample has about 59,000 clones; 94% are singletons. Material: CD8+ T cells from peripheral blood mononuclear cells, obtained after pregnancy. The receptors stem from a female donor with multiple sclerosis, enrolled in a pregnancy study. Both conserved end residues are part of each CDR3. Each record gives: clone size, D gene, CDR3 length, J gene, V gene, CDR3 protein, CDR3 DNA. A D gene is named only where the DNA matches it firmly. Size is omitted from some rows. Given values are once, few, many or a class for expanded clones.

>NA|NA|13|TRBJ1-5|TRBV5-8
CASSFSGGQPQHF
TGTGCCAGCAGCTTCTCGGGAGGTCAGCCCCAGCATTTT
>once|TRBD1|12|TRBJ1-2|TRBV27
CASMTGGEGYTF
TGTGCCAGCATGACAGGGGGCGAAGGCTACACCTTC
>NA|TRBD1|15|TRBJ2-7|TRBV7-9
CASSLPGQGIDEQYF
TGTGCCAGCAGCTTACCGGGACAGGGTATCGACGAGCAGTACTTC
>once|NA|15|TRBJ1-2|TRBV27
CASSWKGRGSYGYTF
TGTGCCAGCAGTTGGAAGGGCCGAGGGTCCTATGGCTACACCTTC
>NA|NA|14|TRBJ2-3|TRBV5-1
CASSLESYTDTQYF
TGCGCCAGCAGCTTGGAGTCCTACACAGATACGCAGTATTTT
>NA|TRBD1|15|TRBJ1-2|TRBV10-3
CAIQIDRGQNYGYTF
TGTGCCATCCAAATCGACAGGGGGCAGAACTATGGCTACACCTTC
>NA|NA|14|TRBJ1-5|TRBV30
CAWSAGRGNQPQHF
TGTGCCTGGAGTGCGGGAAGAGGCAATCAGCCCCAGCATTTT
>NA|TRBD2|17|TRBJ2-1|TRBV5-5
CASSLELAGASYNEQFF
TGTGCCAGCAGCTTGGAATTAGCGGGAGCTTCCTACAATGAGCAGTTCTTC
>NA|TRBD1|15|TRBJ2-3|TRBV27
CASTPRDRPTDTQYF
TGTGCCAGCACCCCACGGGACAGGCCCACAGATACGCAGTATTTT
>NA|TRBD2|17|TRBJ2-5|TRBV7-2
CASSYSWASGFRETQYF
TGTGCCAGCAGCTACTCATGGGCTAGCGGGTTCCGGGAGACCCAGTACTTC
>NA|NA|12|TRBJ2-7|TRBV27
CASSLQGGEQYF
TGTGCCAGCAGTTTGCAGGGTGGGGAGCAGTACTTC
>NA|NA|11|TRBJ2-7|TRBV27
CASGWGREQYF
TGTGCCAGCGGGTGGGGGCGGGAGCAGTACTTC
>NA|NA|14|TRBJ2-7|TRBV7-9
CALSGGTDAYEQYF
TGTGCCTTATCAGGCGGGACCGACGCCTACGAGCAGTACTTC
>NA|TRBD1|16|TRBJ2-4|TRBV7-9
CASSSTGQGAKNIQYF
TGTGCCAGCAGCTCGACCGGACAGGGGGCCAAAAACATTCAGTACTTC
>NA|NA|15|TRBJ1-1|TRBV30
CAWRGDQGGATEAFF
TGTGCCTGGAGAGGCGATCAGGGCGGGGCCACTGAAGCTTTCTTT
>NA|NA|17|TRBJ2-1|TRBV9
CASSVGGTPQYYNEQFF
TGTGCCAGCAGCGTAGGTGGGACACCGCAATATTACAATGAGCAGTTCTTC
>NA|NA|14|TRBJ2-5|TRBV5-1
CASSGEQHQETQYF
TGCGCCAGCAGCGGTGAACAGCACCAAGAGACCCAGTACTTC
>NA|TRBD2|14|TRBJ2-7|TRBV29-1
CSVEDGAGGYEQYF
TGCAGCGTTGAAGACGGAGCGGGAGGCTACGAGCAGTACTTC
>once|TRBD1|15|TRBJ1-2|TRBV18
CASSMDRGIIYGYTF
TGTGCCAGCTCAATGGACAGGGGAATTATCTATGGCTACACCTTC